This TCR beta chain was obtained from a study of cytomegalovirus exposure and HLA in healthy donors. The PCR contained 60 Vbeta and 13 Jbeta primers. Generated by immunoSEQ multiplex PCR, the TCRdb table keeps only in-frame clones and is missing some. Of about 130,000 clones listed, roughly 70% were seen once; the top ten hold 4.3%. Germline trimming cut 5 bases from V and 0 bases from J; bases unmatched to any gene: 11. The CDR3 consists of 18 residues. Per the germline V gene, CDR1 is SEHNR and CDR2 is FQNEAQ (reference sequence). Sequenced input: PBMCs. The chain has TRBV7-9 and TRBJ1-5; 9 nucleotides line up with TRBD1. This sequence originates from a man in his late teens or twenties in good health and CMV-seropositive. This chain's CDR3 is CASSKTGGDLYSNQPQHF. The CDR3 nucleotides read TGTGCCAGCAGCAAGACAGGGGGTGATCTCTATAGCAATCAGCCCCAGCATTTT.